A single sample is the source of the 24 T cell receptor beta chains below, sequenced in a study of CD8 T cells in Susac syndrome. Reverse transcription used roughly 0.45 to 1 ug RNA and random hexamers. TCRdb fed the immunoSEQ multiplex PCR reads into MiXCR, producing one record per CDR3 protein. The sample has roughly 330,000 distinct CDR3 sequences, around 90% seen once. The specimen sequenced was CD4+ T cells from PBMCs. The receptors shown here come from a human donor with multiple sclerosis.

V usage is TRBV5-6 and J usage is TRBJ2-6; D is perhaps TRBD1 (5 bases). The CDR3 totals 19 residues. V lost 3 bases, J lost 1 base, and 20 bases lay in between. Germline V lookup: CDR1 SGHDT, CDR2 YYEEEE. DNA for the CDR3: TGTGCCAGCAGCTCCCCCCCGCGCGCCAGGGCGTCTGGGGCCAACGTCCTGACTTTC. Encoded protein: CASSSPPRARASGANVLTF. Together with reference TRBV5-6 and TRBJ2-6, the CDR3 gives the full variable domain: DAGVTQSPTHLIKTRGQQVTLRCSPKSGHDTVSWYQQALGQGPQFIFQYYEEEERQRGNFPDRFSGHQFPNYSSELNVNALLLGDSALYLCASSSPPRARASGANVLTFGAGSRLTVL.

The V call is TRBV15, the J call TRBJ2-5, with 10 bases matching TRBD2. Germline CDR1 and CDR2: LNHNV and YYDKDF (reference sequence). J lost 2 bases, V lost 1 base, and 10 bases had no gene match. The CDR3 extends over 18 amino acids. Written as DNA, the CDR3 is TGTGCCACCAGCAGAGCAGTTTCTAGCGGGAGAGAACAAGAGACCCAGTACTTC. This gives the protein CATSRAVSSGREQETQYF.

This clonotype showed up just once. The CDR3 DNA follows: TGTGCCAGCAGCGGGACTAGCGGGCCTCGCTCCGAGCAGTACTTC. This codes for CASSGTSGPRSEQYF. The chain carries TRBV9 and TRBJ2-7; 11 nucleotides agree with TRBD2. Germline lookup yields CDR1 SGDLS and CDR2 YYNGEE. The CDR3 contains 15 residues. Trimming removed 3 bases from V and 6 bases from J; junction bases left unmatched: 8.

This chain connects TRBV30 to TRBJ1-6; D is ambiguous. The germline CDR1 and CDR2 sequences are GTSNPN and SVGIG (reference sequence). The CDR3 has 13 residues. V was pared by 3 bases and J by 6 bases, with 9 bases between. The CDR3, as DNA: TGTGCCTGGAGGCCTCACTTTAATTCACCCCTCCACTTT. It translates to CAWRPHFNSPLHF.

This clonotype was seen just once. The chain employs TRBV20-1 and TRBJ2-5; possibly TRBD1 or TRBD2 for D (7 bases each). Trimming took off 5 bases at V and 4 bases at J, with 14 bases between the two ends. The germline gives CDR1 DFQATT, CDR2 SNEGSKA (reference sequence). The CDR3 totals 13 residues. CDR3 loop: CSAGRGGRETQYF. CDR3 DNA sequence: TGCAGTGCTGGCAGGGGGGGGCGAGAGACCCAGTACTTC.

This clonotype was observed a single time. The rearrangement links TRBV20-1 to TRBJ2-5; 9 bases map to TRBD2. This CDR3 has 13 amino acids. The junction had 9 bases not matched to a gene; V was cut back by 8 bases and J by 5 bases. CDR1 DFQATT and CDR2 SNEGSKA come from the germline V gene (reference sequence). CDR3 sequence: CSSVAGAKETQYF. The DNA of the CDR3 is TGCAGTTCCGTAGCGGGAGCGAAGGAGACCCAGTACTTC.

V usage is TRBV3-1 and J usage is TRBJ2-3, with no clear D. Germline V gives CDR1 LGHDT, CDR2 YNNKEL (reference sequence). Trimming pared 4 bases from V and 3 bases from J, leaving 14 bases between. The CDR3 sequence is 15 residues long. This chain's CDR3 is CASSRSTLGTDTQYF. The CDR3 DNA is TGTGCCAGCAGCCGTAGTACCCTCGGGACAGATACGCAGTATTTT.

The table lists this clonotype with a few counts. The chain couples TRBV12-3 or TRBV12-4 to TRBJ1-1; no firm D call. This CDR3 contains 12 residues. Trimming left V 8 bases short and J 1 base short, with 8 bases between. The CDR3 loop reads CASSRSNTEAFF. The CDR3 DNA is TGTGCCAGCTCGAGGTCGAACACTGAAGCTTTCTTT.

The V and J genes are TRBV20-1 and TRBJ1-2, with D unresolved. The CDR3 has 13 residues. V lost 6 bases to trimming and J lost 3 bases, with 14 bases between them. The germline V gene encodes CDR1 DFQATT and CDR2 SNEGSKA (reference sequence). The CDR3 loop is CSAWTETDYGYTF. In DNA form, the CDR3 reads TGCAGTGCGTGGACCGAAACGGACTATGGCTACACCTTC.

The chain employs TRBV20-1 and TRBJ2-1; D unclear. Germline V gene data show CDR1 as DFQATT and CDR2 as SNEGSKA (reference sequence). The CDR3 spans 12 residues. With 7 bases removed from V and 4 bases from J, the gap between germline ends came to 11 bases. The CDR3, as DNA: TGCAGTGGAATTGACCGTTACAATGAGCAGTTCTTC. Translating it yields CSGIDRYNEQFF.

This clonotype was picked up a small number of times. The chain recombines TRBV15 with TRBJ2-3; D is ambiguous. The V gene lost 3 bases and the J gene lost 1 base, with 8 bases spanning the gap. In germline, CDR1 is LNHNV, CDR2 YYDKDF (reference sequence). The CDR3 has 14 amino acids. In DNA, the CDR3 is TGTGCCACCAGCAGGGTCAGCGGCACAGATACGCAGTATTTT. Translation gives CATSRVSGTDTQYF.

This chain uses TRBV20-1 with TRBJ1-4, with D uncertain. Trimming took off 6 bases at V and 1 base at J, with 18 bases between the two ends. The CDR3 has 16 amino acids. CDR1 and CDR2 from the germline V gene are DFQATT and SNEGSKA (reference sequence). CDR3 in DNA: TGCAGTGCGCCCGTGAGTTCCTGGGGAACTAATGAAAAACTGTTTTTT. It is translated as CSAPVSSWGTNEKLFF.

J is TRBJ2-7 and V is TRBV20-1; tentatively, D is TRBD2 (7 bases). In germline, CDR1 is DFQATT, CDR2 SNEGSKA (reference sequence). The CDR3 extends over 13 amino acids. Trimming pared 1 base from V and 4 bases from J, leaving 11 bases between. The CDR3 here is CSARVGGAYEQYF. The CDR3 DNA is TGCAGTGCTAGAGTAGGGGGGGCGTACGAGCAGTACTTC.

The V call is TRBV18, the J call TRBJ1-4; weak D call: TRBD1 (5 bases). CDR1 is KGHSH, CDR2 LQKENI, per germline. Trimming removed 3 bases at V and 8 bases at J, with 13 bases between. The CDR3 covers 14 residues. In DNA form, the CDR3 reads TGTGCCAGCTCACCCGGACGCCGGGGGGAAAAACTGTTTTTT. Translation gives CASSPGRRGEKLFF.

The chain is built from TRBV30 and TRBJ1-6; the D is unclear. The germline CDR1 and CDR2 sequences are GTSNPN and SVGIG (reference sequence). CDR3 size: 12 residues. Trimming shortened V by 0 bases and J by 11 bases, and 8 bases separated the two germline ends. This CDR3 reads CAWSVVGPPLHF. As DNA, the CDR3 is TGTGCCTGGAGTGTGGTAGGGCCACCCCTCCACTTT.

This sequence joins TRBV2 and TRBJ2-5, with D unresolved. V was clipped by 8 bases and J by 4 bases, with 11 bases between them. Germline V gene sequence: CDR1 SNHLY, CDR2 FYNNEI. The CDR3 contains 12 residues. CDR3 region: CASSVTPETQYF. In DNA form, the CDR3 reads TGTGCCAGCTCTGTAACCCCAGAGACCCAGTACTTC.

The chain uses TRBV20-1 and TRBJ1-5; D not certain. Germline V lookup: CDR1 DFQATT, CDR2 SNEGSKA (reference sequence). The ends were cut back, 3 bases at V and 3 bases at J, with 9 bases in the middle. CDR3 size: 13 residues. The CDR3 region has the DNA TGCAGTGCTAGTTCGGTTTTCAATCAGCCCCAGCATTTT. Encoded protein: CSASSVFNQPQHF.

The J gene is TRBJ2-2, the V gene TRBV29-1; 7 nucleotides agree with TRBD2. This CDR3 is 13 amino acids long. Germline trimming cut 4 bases from V and 5 bases from J; bases unmatched to any gene: 4. Germline V lookup: CDR1 SQVTM, CDR2 ANQGSEA. Written as DNA, the CDR3 is TGCAGCGTTGGAGGTAGCGGGACCGGGGAGCTGTTTTTT. Residues: CSVGGSGTGELFF.

The rearrangement uses TRBV3-1 and TRBJ2-5; 8 bases map to TRBD1. The CDR3 is 14 amino acids. CDR1 is LGHDT and CDR2 is YNNKEL in the germline V gene (reference sequence). The J segment lost 2 bases and the V segment lost 2 bases, leaving 1 base of the junction unmatched. This CDR3 reads CASSQRTGQETQYF. As DNA, the CDR3 is TGTGCCAGCAGCCAACGGACAGGGCAAGAGACCCAGTACTTC.

In this sample, this clonotype turned up once. One end of the junction varies from germline; a read error may be responsible. The CDR3 here is CASCEGLAGYNEQFF. The CDR3 DNA follows: TGTGCCAGCTGTGAAGGACTAGCGGGGTACAATGAGCAGTTCTTC. This rearrangement joins TRBV2 to TRBJ2-1, with 12 nucleotides matching TRBD2. Germline V gene data show CDR1 as SNHLY and CDR2 as FYNNEI. The CDR3 totals 15 residues.

This chain uses TRBV5-4 with TRBJ2-2; 7 bases agree with TRBD2. The CDR3 spans 15 residues. V shed 4 bases, J shed 2 bases, and the junction held 5 bases outside the gene matches. Germline values: CDR1 SGHNT, CDR2 YYREEE (reference sequence). The chain's CDR3 is CASSLGGTNTGELFF. As DNA, the CDR3 is TGTGCCAGCAGCCTGGGGGGGACCAACACCGGGGAGCTGTTTTTT.

This clonotype has a single count. The genes are TRBV29-1 and TRBJ1-3; 8 bases agree with TRBD1. Looked up from germline, CDR1 is SQVTM and CDR2 is ANQGSEA. V lost 7 bases to trimming and J lost 2 bases; unmatched junction nucleotides: 7. The length of the CDR3 is 14 residues. The CDR3 reads CSAVKQGAGNTIYF. CDR3 coding DNA: TGCAGCGCCGTAAAACAGGGGGCTGGAAACACCATATATTTT. The whole variable domain, filled in from reference TRBV29-1 and TRBJ1-3, reads SAVISQKPSRDICQRGTSLTIQCQVDSQVTMMFWYRQQPGQSLTLIATANQGSEATYESGFVIDKFPISRPNLTFSTLTVSNMSPEDSSIYLCSAVKQGAGNTIYFGEGSWLTVV.

The chain links TRBV6-1 to TRBJ1-3; D possibly corresponds to TRBD1 (5 bases). The CDR3 totals 15 residues. CDR1 MNHNS and CDR2 SASEGT come from the germline V gene. Trimming took 6 bases from V and 0 from J, leaving 12 bases between them. The CDR3 DNA sequence: TGTGCCAGCAGGACCCGGGGGGACTCTGGAAACACCATATATTTT. Translating gives CASRTRGDSGNTIYF.

The chain links TRBV30 to TRBJ2-2, with D tentatively TRBD1 or TRBD2 (5 bases each). The CDR3 covers 13 residues. Per the germline V gene, CDR1 is GTSNPN and CDR2 is SVGIG (reference sequence). The V end was cut by 5 bases, the J end by 4 bases, with 11 bases between. As DNA, the CDR3 is TGTGCCTGGGGAACTGGGGGCACCGGGGAGCTGTTTTTT. It yields the protein CAWGTGGTGELFF.